This record looks at one T cell receptor (beta chain) sequence and its context. The antigen is not known. V lost 4 bases and J 8 bases, leaving 14 bases between the germline ends. This CDR3 region has 13 residues. Germline CDR1 reads MNHNS; CDR2 reads SASEGT. These data originate in a study of a mutant IDH1 vaccine in newly diagnosed glioma. Study in general: Treated patients had a mean age of 40.4 years and a sex split that was around 62% male and about 40% female.

Time point indicated: week 47, end of study. Topical imiquimod was applied with each vaccine dose, which held 300 ug of mutant IDH1 20-mer peptide. The data were produced by immunoSEQ multiplex PCR, yet TCRdb's version contains in-frame clones alone and is incomplete. The sample lists about 56,000 clones; 60% to 80% were seen once. Study-level results: Across multiple MHC alleles, 93.3% of patients had vaccine-induced responses.

Sequences were derived from PBMCs, sampled from a glioma patient whose treatment included an IDH1 peptide vaccine. The TCR sequence derives from a man in his fifties with glioma. J is TRBJ1-2 and V is TRBV6-1; maybe TRBD1 (6 bases). The CDR3 bases are TGTGCCAGCAGTGGGGACACCGAGAGGGGCTACACCTTC. This sequence encodes CASSGDTERGYTF.